The present T cell receptor beta chain was sequenced within a study of shared clonotypes between healthy human individuals. Germline CDR1 reads SGHRS; CDR2 reads YFSETQ. V lost 4 bases to trimming and J lost 3 bases; unmatched junction nucleotides: 8. CDR3 size: 17 residues. The repertoire was sequenced with immunoSEQ multiplex PCR; TCRdb's copy has only in-frame clones and lacks some. The data show about 500,000 clones, roughly four fifths seen once. This TCR was recovered from a woman between 40 and 55 years old in good health. Some clones in this sample may be carry-over from other donors' samples. The V and J genes are TRBV5-1 and TRBJ2-1, with 12 bases matching TRBD2. Sequenced: PBMCs. The chain's CDR3 is CASSLSGLAGFYNEQFF. The DNA of the CDR3 is TGCGCCAGCAGCCTATCTGGACTAGCGGGATTCTACAATGAGCAGTTCTTC.